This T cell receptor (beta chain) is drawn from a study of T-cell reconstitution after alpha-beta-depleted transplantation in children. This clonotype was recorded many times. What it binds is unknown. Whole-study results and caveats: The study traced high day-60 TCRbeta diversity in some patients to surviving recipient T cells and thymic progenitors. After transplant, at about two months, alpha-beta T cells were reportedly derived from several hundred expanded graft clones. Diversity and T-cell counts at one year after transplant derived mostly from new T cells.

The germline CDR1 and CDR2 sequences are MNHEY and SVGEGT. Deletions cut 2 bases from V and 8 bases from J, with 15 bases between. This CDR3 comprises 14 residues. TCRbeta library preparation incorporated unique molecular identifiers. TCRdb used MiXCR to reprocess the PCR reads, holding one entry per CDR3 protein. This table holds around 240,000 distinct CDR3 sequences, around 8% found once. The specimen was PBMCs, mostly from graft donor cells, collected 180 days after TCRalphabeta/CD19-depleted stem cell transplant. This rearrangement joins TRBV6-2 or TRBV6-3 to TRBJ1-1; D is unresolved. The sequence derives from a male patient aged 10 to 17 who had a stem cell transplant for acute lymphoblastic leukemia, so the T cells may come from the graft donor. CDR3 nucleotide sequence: TGTGCCAGCAGTTACGGGCAGGCCCGACGGGAAGCTTTCTTT. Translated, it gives CASSYGQARREAFF.